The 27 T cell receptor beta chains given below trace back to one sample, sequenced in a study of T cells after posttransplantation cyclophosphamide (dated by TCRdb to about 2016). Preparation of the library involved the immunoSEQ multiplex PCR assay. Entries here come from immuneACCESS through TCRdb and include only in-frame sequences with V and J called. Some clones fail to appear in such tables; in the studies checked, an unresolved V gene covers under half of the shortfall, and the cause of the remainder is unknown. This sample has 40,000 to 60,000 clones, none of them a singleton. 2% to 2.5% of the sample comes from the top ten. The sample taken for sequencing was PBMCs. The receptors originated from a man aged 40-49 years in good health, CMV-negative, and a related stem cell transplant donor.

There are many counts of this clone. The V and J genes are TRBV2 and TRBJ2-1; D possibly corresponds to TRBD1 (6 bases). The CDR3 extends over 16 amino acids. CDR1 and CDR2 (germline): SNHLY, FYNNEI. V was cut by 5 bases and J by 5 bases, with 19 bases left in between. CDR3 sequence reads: CASSPRDRFPNNEQFF. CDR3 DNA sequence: TGTGCCAGCAGTCCCCGTGACAGGTTCCCCAACAATGAGCAGTTCTTC.

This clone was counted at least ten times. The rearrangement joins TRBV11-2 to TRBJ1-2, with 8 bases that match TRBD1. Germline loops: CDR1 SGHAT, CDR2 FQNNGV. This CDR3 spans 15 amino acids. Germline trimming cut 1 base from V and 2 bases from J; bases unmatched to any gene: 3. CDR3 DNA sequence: TGTGCCAGCAGCTTAGGGCCAGGGGGCAACTATGGCTACACCTTC. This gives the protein CASSLGPGGNYGYTF.

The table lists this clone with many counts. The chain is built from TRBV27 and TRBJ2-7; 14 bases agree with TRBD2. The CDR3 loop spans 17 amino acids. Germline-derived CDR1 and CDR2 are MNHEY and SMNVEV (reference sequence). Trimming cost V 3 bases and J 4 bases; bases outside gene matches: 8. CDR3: CASSLGTSGSFSYEQYF. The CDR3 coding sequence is TGTGCCAGCAGTTTGGGGACTAGCGGGAGTTTCTCATACGAGCAGTACTTC.

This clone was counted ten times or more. The CDR3 DNA reads as TGTGCCAGCAGCTTAGAAAGGGGGCCGAGTTACACCGGGGAGCTGTTTTTT. This codes for CASSLERGPSYTGELFF. V usage is TRBV11-2 and J usage is TRBJ2-2, with 7 bases lining up with TRBD1. With V trimmed by 0 bases and J by 3 bases, 7 bases remained unmatched. This CDR3 comprises 17 residues. Looked up from germline, CDR1 is SGHAT and CDR2 is FQNNGV.

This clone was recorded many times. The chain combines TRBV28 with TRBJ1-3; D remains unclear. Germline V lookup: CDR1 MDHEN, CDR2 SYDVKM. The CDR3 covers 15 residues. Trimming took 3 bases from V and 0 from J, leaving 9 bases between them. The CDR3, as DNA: TGTGCCAGCAGTTTCCCGGGGATCTCTGGAAACACCATATATTTT. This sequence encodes CASSFPGISGNTIYF.

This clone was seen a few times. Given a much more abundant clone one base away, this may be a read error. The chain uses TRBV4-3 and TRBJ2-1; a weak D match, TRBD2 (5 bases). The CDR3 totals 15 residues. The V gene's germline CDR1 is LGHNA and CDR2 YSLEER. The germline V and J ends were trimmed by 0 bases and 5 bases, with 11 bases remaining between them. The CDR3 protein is CASSQDEGGNNEQFF. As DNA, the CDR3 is TGCGCCAGCAGCCAAGATGAGGGCGGTAACAATGAGCAGTTCTTC.

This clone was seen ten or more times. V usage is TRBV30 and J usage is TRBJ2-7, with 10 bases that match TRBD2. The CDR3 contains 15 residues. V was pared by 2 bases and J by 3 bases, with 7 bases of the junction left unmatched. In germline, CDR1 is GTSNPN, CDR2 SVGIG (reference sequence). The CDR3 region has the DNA TGTGCCTGGAGTCCCCTAGCGGGAGACCTCTACGAGCAGTACTTC. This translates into CAWSPLAGDLYEQYF. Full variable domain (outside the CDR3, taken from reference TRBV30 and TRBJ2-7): SQTIHQWPATLVQPVGSPLSLECTVEGTSNPNLYWYRQAAGRGLQLLFYSVGIGQISSEVPQNLSASRPQDRQFILSSKKLLLSDSGFYLCAWSPLAGDLYEQYFGPGTRLTVT.

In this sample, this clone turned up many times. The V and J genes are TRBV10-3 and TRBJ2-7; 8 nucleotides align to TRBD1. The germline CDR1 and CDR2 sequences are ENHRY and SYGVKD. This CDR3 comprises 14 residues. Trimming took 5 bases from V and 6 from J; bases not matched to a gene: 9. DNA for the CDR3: TGTGCCATCAGTCAGGGGGCAGGGAATGGCGAGCAGTACTTC. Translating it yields CAISQGAGNGEQYF.

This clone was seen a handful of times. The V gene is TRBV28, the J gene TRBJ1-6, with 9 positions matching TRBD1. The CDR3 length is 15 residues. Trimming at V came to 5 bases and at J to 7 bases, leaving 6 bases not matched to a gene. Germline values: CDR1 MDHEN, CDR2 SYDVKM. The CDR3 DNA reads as TGTGCCAGCAGTCGATCAGGACAGGGGAATTCACCCCTCCACTTT. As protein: CASSRSGQGNSPLHF.

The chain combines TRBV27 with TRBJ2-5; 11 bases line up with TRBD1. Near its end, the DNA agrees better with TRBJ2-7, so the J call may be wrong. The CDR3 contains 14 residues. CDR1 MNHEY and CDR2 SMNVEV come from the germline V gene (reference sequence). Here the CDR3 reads CASSSGQGVYEQYF. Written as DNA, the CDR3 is TGTGCCAGCAGTTCGGGACAGGGGGTCTACGAGCAGTACTTC.

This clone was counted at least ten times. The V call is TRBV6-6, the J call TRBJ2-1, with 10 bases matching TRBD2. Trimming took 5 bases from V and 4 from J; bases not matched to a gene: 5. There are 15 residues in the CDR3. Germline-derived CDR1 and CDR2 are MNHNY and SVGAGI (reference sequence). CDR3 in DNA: TGTGCCAGCAGTCCCGGACTAGCGGAATACAATGAGCAGTTCTTC. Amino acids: CASSPGLAEYNEQFF.

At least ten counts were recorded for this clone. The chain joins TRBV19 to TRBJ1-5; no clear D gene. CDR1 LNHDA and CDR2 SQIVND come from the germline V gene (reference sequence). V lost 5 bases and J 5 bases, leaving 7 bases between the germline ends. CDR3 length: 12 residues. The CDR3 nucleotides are TGTGCCAGTAGTCCGCGGGATCAGCCCCAGCATTTT. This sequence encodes CASSPRDQPQHF.

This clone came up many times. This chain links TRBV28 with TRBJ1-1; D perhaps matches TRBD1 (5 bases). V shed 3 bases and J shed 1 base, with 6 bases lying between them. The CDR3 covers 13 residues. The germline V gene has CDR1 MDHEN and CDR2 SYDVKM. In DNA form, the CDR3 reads TGTGCCAGCAGTTTCGGACAGAACACTGAAGCTTTCTTT. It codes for CASSFGQNTEAFF.

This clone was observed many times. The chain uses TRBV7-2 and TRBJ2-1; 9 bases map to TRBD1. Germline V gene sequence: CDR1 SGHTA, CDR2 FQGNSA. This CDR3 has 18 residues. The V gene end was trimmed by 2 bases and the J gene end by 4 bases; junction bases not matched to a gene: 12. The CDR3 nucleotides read TGTGCCAGCAGCTTACCGACAGGGGGGACAGGGCGGTACAATGAGCAGTTCTTC. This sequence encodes CASSLPTGGTGRYNEQFF.

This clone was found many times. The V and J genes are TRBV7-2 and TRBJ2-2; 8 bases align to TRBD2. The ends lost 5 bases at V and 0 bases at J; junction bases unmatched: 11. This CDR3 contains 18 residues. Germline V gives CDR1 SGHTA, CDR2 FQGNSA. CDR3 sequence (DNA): TGTGCCAGCAGCCCACAGCCCAGCGGGAGCCCGAACACCGGGGAGCTGTTTTTT. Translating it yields CASSPQPSGSPNTGELFF.

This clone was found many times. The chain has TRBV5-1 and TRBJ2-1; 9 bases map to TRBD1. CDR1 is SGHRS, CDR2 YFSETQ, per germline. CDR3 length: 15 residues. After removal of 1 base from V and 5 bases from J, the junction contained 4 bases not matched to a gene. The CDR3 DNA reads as TGCGCCAGCAGCTTGCTACAGGGGGCCGACAATGAGCAGTTCTTC. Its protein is CASSLLQGADNEQFF.

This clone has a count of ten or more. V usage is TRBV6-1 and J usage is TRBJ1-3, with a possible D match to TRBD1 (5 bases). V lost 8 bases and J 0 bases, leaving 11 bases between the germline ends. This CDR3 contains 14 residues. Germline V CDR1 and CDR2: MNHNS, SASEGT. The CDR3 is CASGPGHSGNTIYF. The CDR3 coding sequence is TGTGCCAGCGGCCCCGGACACTCTGGAAACACCATATATTTT.

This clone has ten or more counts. In DNA, the CDR3 is TGTGCCAGCAGTGAGGGCAGCAACAATGAGCAGTTCTTC. Its protein is CASSEGSNNEQFF. This chain connects TRBV6-4 to TRBJ2-1; D ambiguous. This CDR3 is 13 amino acids long. The V end was cut by 3 bases, the J end by 5 bases, with 8 bases between. Looked up from germline, CDR1 is MRHNA and CDR2 is SNTAGT.

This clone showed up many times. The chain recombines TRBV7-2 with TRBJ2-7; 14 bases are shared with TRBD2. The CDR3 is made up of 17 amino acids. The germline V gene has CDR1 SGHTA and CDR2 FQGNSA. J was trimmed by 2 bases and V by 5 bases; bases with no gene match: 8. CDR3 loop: CASSVRLAGGPTYEQYF. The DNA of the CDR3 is TGTGCCAGCAGCGTCCGACTAGCGGGAGGGCCAACCTACGAGCAGTACTTC.

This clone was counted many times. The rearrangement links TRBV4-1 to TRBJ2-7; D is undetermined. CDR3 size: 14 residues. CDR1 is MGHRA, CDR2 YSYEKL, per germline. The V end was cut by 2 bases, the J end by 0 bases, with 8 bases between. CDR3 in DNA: TGCGCCAGCAGCCAATTTGGTAGCTCCTACGAGCAGTACTTC. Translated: CASSQFGSSYEQYF.

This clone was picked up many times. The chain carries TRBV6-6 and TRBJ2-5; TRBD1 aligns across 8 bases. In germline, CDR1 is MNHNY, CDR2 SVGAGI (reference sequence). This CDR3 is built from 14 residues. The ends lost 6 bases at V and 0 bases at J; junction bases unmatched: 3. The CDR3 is CASRRTGNQETQYF. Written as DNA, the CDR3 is TGTGCCAGCAGGAGGACAGGGAACCAAGAGACCCAGTACTTC.

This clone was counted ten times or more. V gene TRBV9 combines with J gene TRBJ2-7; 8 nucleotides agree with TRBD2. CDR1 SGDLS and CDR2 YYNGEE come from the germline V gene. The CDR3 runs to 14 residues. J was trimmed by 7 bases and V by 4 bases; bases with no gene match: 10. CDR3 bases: TGTGCCAGCAGCCCCCGGACTAGCTTTAGGGAGCAGTACTTC. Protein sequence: CASSPRTSFREQYF.

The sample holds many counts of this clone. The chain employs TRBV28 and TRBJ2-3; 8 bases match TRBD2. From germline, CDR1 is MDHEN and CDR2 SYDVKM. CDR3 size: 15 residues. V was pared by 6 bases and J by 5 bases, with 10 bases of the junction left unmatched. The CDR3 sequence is CASSRPTGGKDTQYF. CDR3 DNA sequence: TGTGCCAGCAGCCGACCCACGGGAGGGAAAGATACGCAGTATTTT.

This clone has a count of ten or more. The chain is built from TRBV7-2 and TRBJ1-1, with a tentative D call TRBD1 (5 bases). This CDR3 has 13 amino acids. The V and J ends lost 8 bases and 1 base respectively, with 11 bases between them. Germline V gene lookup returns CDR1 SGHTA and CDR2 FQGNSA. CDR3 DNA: TGTGCCAGCCACCTAACAGGGAACACTGAAGCTTTCTTT. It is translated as CASHLTGNTEAFF.

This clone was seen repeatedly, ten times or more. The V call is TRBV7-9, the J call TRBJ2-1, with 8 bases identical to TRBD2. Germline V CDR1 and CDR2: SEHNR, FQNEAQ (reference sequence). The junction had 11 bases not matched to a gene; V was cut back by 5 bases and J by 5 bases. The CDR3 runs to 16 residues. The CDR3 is CASSPRSGSSHNEQFF. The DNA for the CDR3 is TGTGCCAGCAGCCCCCGCAGCGGGAGCTCTCACAATGAGCAGTTCTTC.

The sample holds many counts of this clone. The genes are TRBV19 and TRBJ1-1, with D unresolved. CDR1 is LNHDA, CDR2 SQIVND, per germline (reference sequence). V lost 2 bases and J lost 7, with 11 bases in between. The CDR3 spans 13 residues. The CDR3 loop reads CASSIPVYHEAFF. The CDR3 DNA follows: TGTGCCAGTAGTATACCGGTCTATCATGAAGCTTTCTTT.

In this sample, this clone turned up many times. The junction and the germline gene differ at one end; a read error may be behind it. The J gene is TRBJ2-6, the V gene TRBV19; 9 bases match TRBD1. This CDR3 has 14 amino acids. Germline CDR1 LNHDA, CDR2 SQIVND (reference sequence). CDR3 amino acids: CVSSKTGGTNVLTF. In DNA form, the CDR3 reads TGCGTCTCCTCCAAGACAGGGGGGACCAACGTCCTGACTTTC.